The 20 T cell receptor beta chains presented below share a single source sample, sequenced in a study of graft-versus-host responses after intestinal transplantation. The data were produced by immunoSEQ multiplex PCR, yet TCRdb's version contains in-frame clones alone and is incomplete. Among about 21,000 clones listed, 55% to 65% were seen once. The sample here was alloreactive CD4+ T cells from a mixed lymphocyte reaction culture, taken before intestinal transplant. The subset: CFSE-low proliferating T cells sorted from roughly six-day pre-transplant mixed lymphocyte reaction (GvH or HvG direction). These receptor sequences come from a human patient who received an intestinal transplant.

The chain couples TRBV6-5 to TRBJ1-1, with D hard to call. The V and J ends lost 6 bases and 0 bases respectively, with 11 bases between them. This CDR3 has 14 residues. CDR1 and CDR2 (germline): MNHEY, SVGAGI. As DNA, the CDR3 is TGTGCCAGCAGCACCCAGGTCATGAACACTGAAGCTTTCTTT. Its translation is CASSTQVMNTEAFF.

The rearrangement links TRBV6-1 to TRBJ2-3; TRBD1 might be the D (6 bases). The CDR3 consists of 11 residues. Per germline, CDR1 MNHNS and CDR2 SASEGT. Here the CDR3 reads CAGGFTDTQYF. The CDR3 bases are TGTGCAGGGGGTTTCACAGATACGCAGTATTTT.

This clone has just a few counts. This chain links TRBV2 with TRBJ1-5; D is unresolved. With 4 bases removed from V and 1 base from J, the gap between germline ends came to 5 bases. Germline lookup yields CDR1 SNHLY and CDR2 FYNNEI. This CDR3 has 13 residues. The DNA of the CDR3 is TGTGCCAGCAGTGCCAGAAGCAATCAGCCCCAGCATTTT. Protein sequence: CASSARSNQPQHF. The full variable domain, completed using reference TRBV2 and TRBJ1-5, is EPEVTQTPSHQVTQMGQEVILRCVPISNHLYFYWYRQILGQKVEFLVSFYNNEISEKSEIFDDQFSVERPDGSNFTLKIRSTKLEDSAMYFCASSARSNQPQHFGDGTRLSIL.

The chain recombines TRBV6-5 with TRBJ1-1, with D perhaps matching TRBD1 (6 bases). Germline CDR1 MNHEY, CDR2 SVGAGI. Trimming left V 5 bases short and J 0 bases short, with 13 bases between. This CDR3 spans 15 amino acids. The CDR3 nucleotides read TGTGCCAGCAGTCCCCGGACAGTTATGAACACTGAAGCTTTCTTT. Encoded protein: CASSPRTVMNTEAFF.

The J gene is TRBJ1-2, the V gene TRBV5-1, with a weak D call TRBD1 (6 bases). Trimming took off 4 bases at V and 4 bases at J, with 14 bases between the two ends. The germline CDR1 and CDR2 sequences are SGHRS and YFSETQ. The CDR3 has 14 residues. CDR3 loop: CASSARRGTYGYTF. The CDR3, as DNA: TGCGCCAGCAGCGCCCGCAGGGGTACCTATGGCTACACCTTC. Looking up the rest from reference TRBV5-1 and TRBJ1-2 gives the full variable domain: KAGVTQTPRYLIKTRGQQVTLSCSPISGHRSVSWYQQTPGQGLQFLFEYFSETQRNKGNFPGRFSGRQFSNSRSEMNVSTLELGDSALYLCASSARRGTYGYTFGSGTRLTVV.

The chain has TRBV5-1 and TRBJ2-7, with 12 positions matching TRBD2. The CDR3 is 15 amino acids. The germline gives CDR1 SGHRS, CDR2 YFSETQ. The ends lost 4 bases at V and 5 bases at J; junction bases unmatched: 7. CDR3 DNA sequence: TGCGCCAGCAGCCGGCTAGCGGGGGGGCCCGACGAGCAGTACTTC. It specifies CASSRLAGGPDEQYF.

This clone came up a few times. V is TRBV7-2 and J is TRBJ2-2; D is undetermined. Trimming took 5 bases from V and 1 from J, leaving 11 bases between them. The CDR3 totals 15 residues. Germline V gene sequence: CDR1 SGHTA, CDR2 FQGNSA. CDR3 coding DNA: TGTGCCAGCAGCCCTTCGAGGCGGAACACCGGGGAGCTGTTTTTT. Protein sequence: CASSPSRRNTGELFF.

The genes are TRBV29-1 and TRBJ1-5; TRBD1 matches at 7 bases. CDR3 length equals 12 residues. J was trimmed by 3 bases and V by 7 bases; bases with no gene match: 3. CDR1 SQVTM and CDR2 ANQGSEA come from the germline V gene. The CDR3 sequence is CSAGQANQPQHF. The CDR3 DNA sequence: TGCAGCGCCGGACAGGCCAATCAGCCCCAGCATTTT.

The chain carries TRBV19 and TRBJ2-5; D is perhaps TRBD2 (6 bases). This CDR3 region has 16 residues. Germline V gene sequence: CDR1 LNHDA, CDR2 SQIVND (reference sequence). V dropped 2 bases and J dropped 5 bases, with 18 bases sitting between them. CDR3 coding DNA: TGTGCCAGTAGTATAAACGCGGGAAAGGGTACGGAGACCCAGTACTTC. Residues: CASSINAGKGTETQYF.

The chain recombines TRBV19 with TRBJ1-2; D is unresolved. The CDR3 has 14 residues. Trimming left V 0 bases short and J 4 bases short, with 9 bases between. Germline values: CDR1 LNHDA, CDR2 SQIVND (reference sequence). In nucleotides, the CDR3 is TGTGCCAGTAGTATAGACAGGAGGAGCTATGGCTACACCTTC. Its protein is CASSIDRRSYGYTF.

This clone came up once. The chain joins TRBV10-3 to TRBJ2-1, with D possibly matching TRBD2 (6 bases). This CDR3 spans 15 amino acids. Germline CDR1 is ENHRY and CDR2 is SYGVKD. V lost 5 bases to trimming and J lost 4 bases, with 15 bases between them. CDR3 sequence: CAISMTKAGYNEQFF. The CDR3 bases are TGTGCCATCAGTATGACTAAGGCGGGATACAATGAGCAGTTCTTC.

The CDR3 DNA is TGTGCCAGCAGCTTACATTTCGGGACAGGGAGCCTACCCTACGAGCAGTACTTC. Amino acids: CASSLHFGTGSLPYEQYF. This chain links TRBV11-2 with TRBJ2-7; 9 bases map to TRBD1. V was pared by 2 bases and J by 2 bases, with 13 bases of the junction left unmatched. Germline CDR1 and CDR2: SGHAT and FQNNGV. This CDR3 contains 18 residues.

This clone occurred a few times. The chain is built from TRBV5-1 and TRBJ2-1; weak D call: TRBD1 (6 bases). Trimming cost V 5 bases and J 6 bases, with 12 bases left between them. Germline CDR1 is SGHRS and CDR2 is YFSETQ. The CDR3 is 13 residues long. CDR3 loop: CASRGTNLNEQFF. CDR3 bases: TGCGCCAGCAGAGGGACAAACCTCAATGAGCAGTTCTTC.

The sample holds a few counts of this clone. The V call is TRBV6-5, the J call TRBJ1-1, with unresolved D. Germline V gives CDR1 MNHEY, CDR2 SVGAGI. V was shortened by 2 bases and J by 8 bases, with 15 bases between the two germline ends. The CDR3 has 14 residues. The DNA for the CDR3 is TGTGCCAGCAGTTACCGATTAGGCGGATCAGAAGCTTTCTTT. Translating gives CASSYRLGGSEAFF.

This chain's CDR3 is CATSRDVKGVAKNIQYF. As DNA, the CDR3 is TGTGCCACCAGCAGAGATGTAAAGGGGGTAGCCAAAAACATTCAGTACTTC. This chain connects TRBV15 to TRBJ2-4; a possible D gene is TRBD1 (6 bases). Germline CDR1 LNHNV, CDR2 YYDKDF (reference sequence). V was cut by 0 bases and J by 0 bases, with 12 bases left in between. The CDR3 length is 17 residues.

This clone was recorded a few times. The J gene is TRBJ1-4, the V gene TRBV6-1; 7 bases match TRBD1. The trim removed 4 bases at V and 1 base at J, leaving 6 bases unmatched. Germline V lookup: CDR1 MNHNS, CDR2 SASEGT. The CDR3 runs 16 residues. The CDR3 here is CASSARTGVTNEKLFF. As DNA, the CDR3 is TGTGCCAGCAGTGCAAGAACAGGGGTAACTAATGAAAAACTGTTTTTT.

J is TRBJ2-6 and V is TRBV27; possible D gene TRBD2, 5 bases. Trimming removed 8 bases from V and 2 bases from J, with 13 bases in between. CDR1 and CDR2 (germline): MNHEY, SMNVEV (reference sequence). The CDR3 runs to 15 residues. The CDR3 protein is CASSSRGTGANVLTF. The CDR3 DNA is TGTGCCAGCTCGTCCCGGGGAACTGGGGCCAACGTCCTGACTTTC.

The CDR3 DNA reads as TGTGCCAGCAGCTTCACCCAGAGGGGGGGCTACACCTTC. Its protein product is CASSFTQRGGYTF. The chain is built from TRBV11-2 and TRBJ1-2; D is perhaps TRBD1 (6 bases). Germline V gene lookup returns CDR1 SGHAT and CDR2 FQNNGV. With 3 bases removed from V and 8 bases from J, the gap between germline ends came to 13 bases. This CDR3 is built from 13 residues.

This clone was counted between two and nine times. V is TRBV7-3 and J is TRBJ2-3; TRBD1 matches 12 bases. The CDR3 spans 16 residues. Germline loops: CDR1 SGHTA, CDR2 FQGTGA. Trimming at V came to 4 bases and at J to 5 bases, leaving 7 bases not matched to a gene. CDR3 in amino acids: CASSSGTGGWGDTQYF. In DNA, the CDR3 is TGTGCCAGCAGCTCCGGGACAGGGGGCTGGGGAGATACGCAGTATTTT.

The chain carries TRBV30 and TRBJ2-1; D may be TRBD1 (6 bases). This CDR3 is 18 amino acids long. Per germline, CDR1 GTSNPN and CDR2 SVGIG (reference sequence). Trimming removed 5 bases from V and 0 bases from J, with 23 bases in between. The CDR3 region has the DNA TGTGCCTGGTCGGGACATCCAGTTGACCGCAGCTCCTACAATGAGCAGTTCTTC. It translates to CAWSGHPVDRSSYNEQFF.